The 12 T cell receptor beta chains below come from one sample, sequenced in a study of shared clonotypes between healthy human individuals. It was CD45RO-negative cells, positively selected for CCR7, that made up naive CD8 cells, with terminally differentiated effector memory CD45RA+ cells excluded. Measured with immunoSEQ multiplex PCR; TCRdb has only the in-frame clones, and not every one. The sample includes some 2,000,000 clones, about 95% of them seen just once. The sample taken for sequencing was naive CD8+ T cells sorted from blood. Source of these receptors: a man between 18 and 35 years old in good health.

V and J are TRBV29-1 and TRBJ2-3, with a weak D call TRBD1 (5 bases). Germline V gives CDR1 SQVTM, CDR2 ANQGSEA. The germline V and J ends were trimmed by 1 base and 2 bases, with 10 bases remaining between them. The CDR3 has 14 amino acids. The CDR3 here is CSVEGHGHTDTQYF. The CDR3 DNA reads TGCAGCGTTGAAGGTCACGGACACACAGATACGCAGTATTTT.

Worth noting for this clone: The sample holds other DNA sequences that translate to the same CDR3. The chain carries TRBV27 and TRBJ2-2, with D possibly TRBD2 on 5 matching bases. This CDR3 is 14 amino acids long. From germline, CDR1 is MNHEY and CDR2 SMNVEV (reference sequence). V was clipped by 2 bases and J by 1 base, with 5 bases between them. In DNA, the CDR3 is TGTGCCAGCAGTTTAGGACTGAACACCGGGGAGCTGTTTTTT. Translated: CASSLGLNTGELFF.

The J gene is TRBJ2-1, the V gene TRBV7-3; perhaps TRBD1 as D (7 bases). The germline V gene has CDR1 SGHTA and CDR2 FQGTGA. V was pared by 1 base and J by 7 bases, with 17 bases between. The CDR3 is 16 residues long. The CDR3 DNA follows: TGTGCCAGCAGCTTAATCCGGAGGGGGCGCATGAATGAGCAGTTCTTC. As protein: CASSLIRRGRMNEQFF.

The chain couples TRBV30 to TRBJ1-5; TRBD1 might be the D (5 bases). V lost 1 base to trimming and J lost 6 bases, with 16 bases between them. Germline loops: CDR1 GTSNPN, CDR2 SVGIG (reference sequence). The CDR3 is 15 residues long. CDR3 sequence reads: CAWSAGAFTTQPQHF. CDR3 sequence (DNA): TGTGCCTGGAGTGCCGGGGCCTTTACGACTCAGCCCCAGCATTTT.

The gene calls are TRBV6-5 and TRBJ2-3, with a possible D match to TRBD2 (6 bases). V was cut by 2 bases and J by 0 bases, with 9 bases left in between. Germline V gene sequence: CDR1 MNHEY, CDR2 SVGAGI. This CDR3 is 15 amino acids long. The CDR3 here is CASSYLAPSTDTQYF. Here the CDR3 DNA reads TGTGCCAGCAGTTACCTAGCGCCTAGCACAGATACGCAGTATTTT.

CDR3 DNA sequence: TGTGCCAGCAGCTTCGGGGGCCTCTTTAGCTCTGGAAACACCATATATTTT. It encodes CASSFGGLFSSGNTIYF. The V and J genes are TRBV7-6 and TRBJ1-3; D may be TRBD1 (6 bases). CDR3 length: 17 amino acids. Germline CDR1 reads SGHVS; CDR2 reads FNYEAQ. With 3 bases removed from V and 0 bases from J, the gap between germline ends came to 15 bases. The full variable domain, with the rest looked up from reference TRBV7-6 and TRBJ1-3, is GAGVSQSPRYKVTKRGQDVALRCDPISGHVSLYWYRQALGQGPEFLTYFNYEAQQDKSGLPNDRFSAERPEGSISTLTIQRTEQRDSAMYRCASSFGGLFSSGNTIYFGEGSWLTVV.

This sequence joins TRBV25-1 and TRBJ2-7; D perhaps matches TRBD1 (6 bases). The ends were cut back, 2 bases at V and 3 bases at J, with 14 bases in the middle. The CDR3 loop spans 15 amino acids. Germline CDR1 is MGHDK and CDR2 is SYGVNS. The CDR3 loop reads CASSELQGRSYEQYF. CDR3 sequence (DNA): TGTGCCAGCAGTGAACTACAGGGTAGGAGCTACGAGCAGTACTTC.

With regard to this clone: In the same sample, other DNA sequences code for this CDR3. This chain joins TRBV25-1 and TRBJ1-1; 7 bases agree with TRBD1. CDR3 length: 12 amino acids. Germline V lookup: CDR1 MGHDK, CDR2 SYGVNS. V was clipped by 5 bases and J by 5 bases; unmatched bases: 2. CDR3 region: CASSPGGTEAFF. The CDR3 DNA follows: TGTGCCAGCAGTCCAGGGGGGACTGAAGCTTTCTTT.

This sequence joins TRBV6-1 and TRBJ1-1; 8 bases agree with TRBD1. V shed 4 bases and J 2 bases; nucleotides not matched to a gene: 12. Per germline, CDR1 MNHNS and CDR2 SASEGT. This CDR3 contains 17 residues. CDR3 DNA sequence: TGTGCCAGCAGTGCTAGGACAGGGCATTTAGATAACACTGAAGCTTTCTTT. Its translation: CASSARTGHLDNTEAFF.

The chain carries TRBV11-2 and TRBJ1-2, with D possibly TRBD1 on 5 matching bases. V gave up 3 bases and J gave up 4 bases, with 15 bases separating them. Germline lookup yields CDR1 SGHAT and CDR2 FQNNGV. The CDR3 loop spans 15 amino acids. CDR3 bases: TGTGCCAGCAGCTTGGGTTCCGGGGACCTCTATGGCTACACCTTC. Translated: CASSLGSGDLYGYTF.

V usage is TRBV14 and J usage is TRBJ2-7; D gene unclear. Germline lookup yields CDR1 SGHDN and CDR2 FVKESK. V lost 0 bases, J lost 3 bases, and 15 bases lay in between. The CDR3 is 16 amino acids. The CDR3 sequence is CASSQDTAEKYYEQYF. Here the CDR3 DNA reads TGTGCCAGCAGCCAAGATACGGCAGAGAAGTACTACGAGCAGTACTTC.

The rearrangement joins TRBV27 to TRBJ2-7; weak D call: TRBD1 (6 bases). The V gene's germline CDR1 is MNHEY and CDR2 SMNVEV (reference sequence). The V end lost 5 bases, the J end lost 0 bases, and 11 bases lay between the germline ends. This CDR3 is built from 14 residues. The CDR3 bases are TGTGCCAGCAGTATTCTACAGGGCTCCTACGAGCAGTACTTC. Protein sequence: CASSILQGSYEQYF.